A single sample gave rise to the 21 T cell receptor beta chains below, sequenced in a study of blood T cell repertoires in COVID-19. The repertoire was sequenced with immunoSEQ multiplex PCR; TCRdb's copy has only in-frame clones and lacks some. The sample lists around 100,000 clones, 85% occurring once. The sample consisted of peripheral blood. Every receptor here comes from a woman in her 70s with active or convalescent COVID-19.

The chain uses TRBV25-1 and TRBJ2-2; TRBD1 aligns across 8 bases. The CDR3 has 15 amino acids. The germline gives CDR1 MGHDK, CDR2 SYGVNS. The trim removed 7 bases at V and 1 base at J, leaving 5 bases unmatched. Here the CDR3 DNA reads TGTGCCAGCACCCCCGACAGGGGGAACACCGGGGAGCTGTTTTTT. It is translated as CASTPDRGNTGELFF.

The chain combines TRBV2 with TRBJ1-4, with TRBD1 identical over 8 bases. The CDR3 has 16 amino acids. Germline V CDR1 and CDR2: SNHLY, FYNNEI. Germline trimming cut 8 bases from V and 3 bases from J; bases unmatched to any gene: 11. CDR3 sequence reads: CASVYRGTGPNEKLFF. The CDR3 DNA follows: TGTGCCAGCGTATACCGCGGGACAGGTCCTAATGAAAAACTGTTTTTT.

Here the CDR3 DNA reads TGTGCCAGCAGTTTATCCGCAGGGGGAGGTGTCTATGGCTACACCTTC. Its translation: CASSLSAGGGVYGYTF. V gene TRBV28 combines with J gene TRBJ1-2, with 7 bases aligning to TRBD1. V lost 1 base to trimming and J lost 4 bases; unmatched junction nucleotides: 9. Looked up from germline, CDR1 is MDHEN and CDR2 is SYDVKM. The CDR3 has 16 residues.

The genes are TRBV29-1 and TRBJ1-3; D remains ambiguous. The V gene's germline CDR1 is SQVTM and CDR2 ANQGSEA. Between the trimmed V and J ends, which lost 5 bases and 4 bases, there was a span of 6 bases. The CDR3 runs to 11 residues. The CDR3 here is CSVREGNTIYF. The CDR3, as DNA: TGCAGCGTTCGTGAGGGAAACACCATATATTTT.

J is TRBJ2-2 and V is TRBV29-1, with TRBD1 matching over 7 bases. The V gene end was trimmed by 4 bases and the J gene end by 6 bases; junction bases not matched to a gene: 2. Germline CDR1 and CDR2: SQVTM and ANQGSEA. The CDR3 runs to 12 residues. CDR3 sequence reads: CSVVGGAGELFF. As DNA, the CDR3 is TGCAGCGTTGTAGGGGGCGCCGGGGAGCTGTTTTTT.

V usage is TRBV2 and J usage is TRBJ1-5; tentative D call: TRBD1 (6 bases). This CDR3 is 16 amino acids long. V lost 6 bases and J lost 3, with 18 bases in between. The germline gives CDR1 SNHLY, CDR2 FYNNEI. DNA for the CDR3: TGTGCCAGCAGACTCGACAGGTCCAGATCCAATCAGCCCCAGCATTTT. Amino acid sequence: CASRLDRSRSNQPQHF. Drawing the rest from reference TRBV2 and TRBJ1-5, the complete variable domain is EPEVTQTPSHQVTQMGQEVILRCVPISNHLYFYWYRQILGQKVEFLVSFYNNEISEKSEIFDDQFSVERPDGSNFTLKIRSTKLEDSAMYFCASRLDRSRSNQPQHFGDGTRLSIL.

V usage is TRBV3-1 (or the pseudogene TRBV3-2) and J usage is TRBJ2-1, with TRBD2 identical over 9 bases. V dropped 6 bases and J dropped 6; count of bases not matched to a gene: 9. The CDR3 is 15 residues long. Germline CDR1 and CDR2: LGHDT and YNNKEL (reference sequence). This CDR3 reads CASRRGGAFGNEQFF. CDR3 sequence (DNA): TGTGCCAGCAGACGCGGGGGGGCCTTCGGCAATGAGCAGTTCTTC.

The rearrangement uses TRBV5-1 and TRBJ2-5; 9 positions match TRBD2. The V gene's germline CDR1 is SGHRS and CDR2 YFSETQ. V lost 4 bases, J lost 1 base, and 8 bases stayed unmatched. The CDR3 consists of 16 residues. The CDR3 protein is CASSSIAGAIQETQYF. The CDR3 nucleotides are TGCGCCAGCAGCAGTATAGCGGGAGCGATCCAAGAGACCCAGTACTTC.

The genes are TRBV19 and TRBJ1-2, with no clear D. V shed 3 bases and J shed 2 bases, with 7 bases lying between them. The CDR3 loop spans 13 amino acids. CDR1 is LNHDA and CDR2 is SQIVND in the germline V gene (reference sequence). CDR3 in DNA: TGTGCCAGTAGTATTGACAAGAACTATGGCTACACCTTC. Amino acid sequence: CASSIDKNYGYTF. The full variable domain, its missing parts supplied by reference TRBV19 and TRBJ1-2, is DGGITQSPKYLFRKEGQNVTLSCEQNLNHDAMYWYRQDPGQGLRLIYYSQIVNDFQKGDIAEGYSVSREKKESFPLTVTSAQKNPTAFYLCASSIDKNYGYTFGSGTRLTVV.

The chain recombines TRBV5-4 with TRBJ2-2, with TRBD2 matching 9 bases. The germline V gene encodes CDR1 SGHNT and CDR2 YYREEE (reference sequence). V trimming: 4 bases; J trimming: 4 bases; junction bases outside the gene matches: 8. This CDR3 has 16 residues. CDR3 amino acids: CASSRGTSRGTGELFF. The DNA for the CDR3 is TGTGCCAGCAGCCGCGGGACTAGCCGTGGCACCGGGGAGCTGTTTTTT.

V gene TRBV5-5 combines with J gene TRBJ2-6; 10 bases agree with TRBD2. The CDR3 is 18 residues long. The V and J ends lost 0 bases and 4 bases, in that order; junction bases with no gene match: 7. Germline CDR1 reads SGHKS; CDR2 reads YYEKEE (reference sequence). CDR3 nucleotide sequence: TGTGCCAGCAGCTTGGGGATAGCGGGAGGAGGGGGGGCCAACGTCCTGACTTTC. Its protein is CASSLGIAGGGGANVLTF.

The rearrangement uses TRBV6-5 and TRBJ1-2; D not certain. The V gene lost 7 bases and the J gene lost 6 bases, with 12 bases spanning the gap. The CDR3 sequence is 12 residues long. Germline CDR1 reads MNHEY; CDR2 reads SVGAGI. The chain's CDR3 is CASIPGRHGYTF. For the CDR3, the DNA is TGTGCCAGCATCCCTGGCAGGCATGGCTACACCTTC.

The chain joins TRBV10-1 to TRBJ2-1, with D tentatively TRBD2 (6 bases). From germline, CDR1 is WNHNN and CDR2 SYGVQD (reference sequence). V shed 7 bases and J shed 2 bases, with 12 bases lying between them. The CDR3 spans 14 residues. For the CDR3, the DNA is TGCGCCAGCATCCCCGGGGGACCCTACAATGAGCAGTTCTTC. Protein sequence: CASIPGGPYNEQFF.

The V call is TRBV7-2, the J call TRBJ2-3, with D uncertain. Trimming took 4 bases from V and 2 from J, leaving 4 bases between them. This CDR3 is 12 amino acids long. CDR1 is SGHTA, CDR2 FQGNSA, per germline. DNA for the CDR3: TGTGCCAGCAGCTCCTTCACAGATACGCAGTATTTT. Its protein product is CASSSFTDTQYF.

This clone was seen just once. The DNA for the CDR3 is TGTGCCAGTAGTATAAGGGCTAGCGGGAGCGACAACTCCTACAATGAGCAGTTCTTC. This codes for CASSIRASGSDNSYNEQFF. The V gene is TRBV19, the J gene TRBJ2-1; 10 nucleotides line up with TRBD2. V was clipped by 2 bases and J by 0 bases; unmatched bases: 10. CDR3 length: 19 residues. Germline-derived CDR1 and CDR2 are LNHDA and SQIVND (reference sequence). Looking up the rest from reference TRBV19 and TRBJ2-1 gives the full variable domain: DGGITQSPKYLFRKEGQNVTLSCEQNLNHDAMYWYRQDPGQGLRLIYYSQIVNDFQKGDIAEGYSVSREKKESFPLTVTSAQKNPTAFYLCASSIRASGSDNSYNEQFFGPGTRLTVL.

This rearrangement joins TRBV9 to TRBJ2-5; D is possibly TRBD1 (5 bases). Germline CDR1 and CDR2: SGDLS and YYNGEE. V lost 1 base to trimming and J lost 3 bases, with 13 bases between them. CDR3 length: 15 amino acids. The chain's CDR3 is CASSVQGAPKETQYF. The CDR3, as DNA: TGTGCCAGCAGCGTACAGGGTGCCCCGAAAGAGACCCAGTACTTC. The variable domain in full, with the rest retrieved from reference TRBV9 and TRBJ2-5, is DSGVTQTPKHLITATGQRVTLRCSPRSGDLSVYWYQQSLDQGLQFLIQYYNGEERAKGNILERFSAQQFPDLHSELNLSSLELGDSALYFCASSVQGAPKETQYFGPGTRLLVL.

The rearrangement uses TRBV4-1 and TRBJ2-1, with 11 bases that match TRBD1. Unmatched junction bases numbered 5, after V lost 0 bases and J lost 10 bases. The CDR3 loop spans 15 amino acids. Germline V lookup: CDR1 MGHRA, CDR2 YSYEKL. The CDR3 DNA reads TGCGCCAGCAGCCAAGATGGACAGGGGGCTGGGGAGCAGTTCTTC. Amino acid sequence: CASSQDGQGAGEQFF.

V usage is TRBV19 and J usage is TRBJ1-2; perhaps TRBD1 as D (6 bases). V gave up 3 bases and J gave up 4 bases, with 15 bases separating them. CDR3 length: 15 amino acids. From germline, CDR1 is LNHDA and CDR2 SQIVND (reference sequence). The DNA of the CDR3 is TGTGCCAGTAGTATGGGAGGGGGTACAAGCTATGGCTACACCTTC. This translates into CASSMGGGTSYGYTF.

The genes are TRBV4-2 and TRBJ1-2; perhaps TRBD1 as D (6 bases). Germline V gives CDR1 LGHNA, CDR2 YNFKEQ. The CDR3 covers 15 residues. The V end lost 3 bases, the J end lost 5 bases, and 16 bases lay between the germline ends. The CDR3, as DNA: TGTGCCAGCAGCCAGGACGGACAGACGCGTTATGGCTACACCTTC. Its translation is CASSQDGQTRYGYTF.

This rearrangement joins TRBV11-2 to TRBJ2-1, with 9 bases that match TRBD1. The CDR3 sequence is 16 residues long. Germline V gene data show CDR1 as SGHAT and CDR2 as FQNNGV. V lost 4 bases to trimming and J lost 10 bases; unmatched junction nucleotides: 14. The CDR3 reads CASSSRQGEGVREQFF. The CDR3 nucleotides are TGTGCCAGCAGCTCGCGACAGGGGGAGGGGGTAAGAGAGCAGTTCTTC.

The V gene is TRBV7-2, the J gene TRBJ2-7; D unclear. The CDR3 consists of 13 residues. CDR1 and CDR2 from the germline V gene are SGHTA and FQGNSA. V was pared by 4 bases and J by 4 bases, with 11 bases between. The CDR3 protein is CASSSSPTYEQYF. The CDR3 coding sequence is TGTGCCAGCAGCTCGAGTCCAACGTACGAGCAGTACTTC.